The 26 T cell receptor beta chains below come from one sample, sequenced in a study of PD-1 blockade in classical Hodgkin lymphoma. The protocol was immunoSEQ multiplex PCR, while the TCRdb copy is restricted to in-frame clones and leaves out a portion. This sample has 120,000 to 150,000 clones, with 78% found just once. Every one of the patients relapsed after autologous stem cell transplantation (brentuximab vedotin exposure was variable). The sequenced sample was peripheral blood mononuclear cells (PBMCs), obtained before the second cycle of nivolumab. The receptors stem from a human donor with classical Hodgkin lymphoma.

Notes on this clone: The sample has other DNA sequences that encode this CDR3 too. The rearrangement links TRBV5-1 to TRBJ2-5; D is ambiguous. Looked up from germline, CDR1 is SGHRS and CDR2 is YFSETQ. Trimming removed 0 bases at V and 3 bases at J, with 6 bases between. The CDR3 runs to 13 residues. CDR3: CASSLAPEETQYF. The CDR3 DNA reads TGCGCCAGCAGCTTGGCCCCAGAAGAGACCCAGTACTTC.

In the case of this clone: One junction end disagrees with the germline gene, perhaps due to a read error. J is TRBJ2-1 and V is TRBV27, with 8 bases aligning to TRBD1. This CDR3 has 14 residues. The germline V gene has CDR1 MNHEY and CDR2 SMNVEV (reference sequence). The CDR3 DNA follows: TGTGCCAGCAGTCCCATGGGGGTTGGGACAGGCCTTGTCTTC. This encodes CASSPMGVGTGLVF.

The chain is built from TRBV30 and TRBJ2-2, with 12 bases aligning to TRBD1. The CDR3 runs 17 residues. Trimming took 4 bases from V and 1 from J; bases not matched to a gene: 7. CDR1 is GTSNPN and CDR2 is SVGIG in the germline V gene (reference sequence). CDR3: CAWNWDRGRRNTGELFF. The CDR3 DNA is TGTGCCTGGAATTGGGACAGGGGGCGCCGGAACACCGGGGAGCTGTTTTTT.

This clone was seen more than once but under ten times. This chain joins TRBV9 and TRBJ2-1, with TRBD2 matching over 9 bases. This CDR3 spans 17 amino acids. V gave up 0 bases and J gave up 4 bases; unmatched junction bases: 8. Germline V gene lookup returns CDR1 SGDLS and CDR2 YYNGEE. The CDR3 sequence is CASSVVPAGGPYNEQFF. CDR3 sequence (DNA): TGTGCCAGCAGCGTAGTTCCAGCGGGGGGCCCGTACAATGAGCAGTTCTTC.

The chain's CDR3 is CASTGYPRGPNEQFF. For the CDR3, the DNA is TGTGCCAGCACCGGGTACCCTCGGGGACCCAATGAGCAGTTCTTC. The V and J genes are TRBV6-5 and TRBJ2-1; D might be TRBD1 or TRBD2, each matching 5 bases. V was trimmed by 7 bases and J by 6 bases, leaving 19 bases between them. CDR3 length: 15 residues. CDR1 and CDR2 from the germline V gene are MNHEY and SVGAGI.

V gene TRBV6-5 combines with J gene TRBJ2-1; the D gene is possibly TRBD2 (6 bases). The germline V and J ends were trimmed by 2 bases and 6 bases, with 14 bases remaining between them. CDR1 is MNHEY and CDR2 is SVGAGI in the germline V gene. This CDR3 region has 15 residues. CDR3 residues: CASSYGLASTNEQFF. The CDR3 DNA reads TGTGCCAGCAGTTACGGGCTAGCGTCAACCAATGAGCAGTTCTTC.

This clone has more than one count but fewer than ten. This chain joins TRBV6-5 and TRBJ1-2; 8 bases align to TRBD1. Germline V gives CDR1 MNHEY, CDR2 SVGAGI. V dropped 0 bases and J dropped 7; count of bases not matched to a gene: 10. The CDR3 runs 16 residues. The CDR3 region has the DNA TGTGCCAGCAGTTACTCGAAGGCAGGGGGCGCGGCTGGCTACACCTTC. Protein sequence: CASSYSKAGGAAGYTF.

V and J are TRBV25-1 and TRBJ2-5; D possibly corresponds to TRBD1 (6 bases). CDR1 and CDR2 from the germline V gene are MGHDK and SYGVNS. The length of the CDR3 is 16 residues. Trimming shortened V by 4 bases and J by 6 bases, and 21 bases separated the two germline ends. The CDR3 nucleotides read TGTGCCAGCAGTGTAGTGCGGAGTTGGGGGCAGAAGACCCAGTACTTC. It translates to CASSVVRSWGQKTQYF.

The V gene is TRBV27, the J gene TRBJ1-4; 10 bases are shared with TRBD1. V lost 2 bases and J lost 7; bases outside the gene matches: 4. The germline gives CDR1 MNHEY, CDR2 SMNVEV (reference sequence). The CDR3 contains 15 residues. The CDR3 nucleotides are TGTGCCAGCAGTTTAAGGACAGGGGGAGGTGAAAAACTGTTTTTT. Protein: CASSLRTGGGEKLFF.

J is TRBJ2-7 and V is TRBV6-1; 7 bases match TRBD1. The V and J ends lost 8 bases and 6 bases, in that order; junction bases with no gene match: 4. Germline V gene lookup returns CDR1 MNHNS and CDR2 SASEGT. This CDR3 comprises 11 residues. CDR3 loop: CASRQGLEQYF. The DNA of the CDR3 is TGTGCCAGCCGACAGGGTCTCGAGCAGTACTTC.

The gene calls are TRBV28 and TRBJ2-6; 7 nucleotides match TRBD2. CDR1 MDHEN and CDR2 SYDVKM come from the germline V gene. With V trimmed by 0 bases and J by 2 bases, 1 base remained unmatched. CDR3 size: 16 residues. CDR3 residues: CASSLWGGPGANVLTF. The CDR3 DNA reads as TGTGCCAGCAGTTTATGGGGAGGGCCTGGGGCCAACGTCCTGACTTTC. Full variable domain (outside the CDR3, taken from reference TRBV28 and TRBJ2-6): DVKVTQSSRYLVKRTGEKVFLECVQDMDHENMFWYRQDPGLGLRLIYFSYDVKMKEKGDIPEGYSVSREKKERFSLILESASTNQTSMYLCASSLWGGPGANVLTFGAGSRLTVL.

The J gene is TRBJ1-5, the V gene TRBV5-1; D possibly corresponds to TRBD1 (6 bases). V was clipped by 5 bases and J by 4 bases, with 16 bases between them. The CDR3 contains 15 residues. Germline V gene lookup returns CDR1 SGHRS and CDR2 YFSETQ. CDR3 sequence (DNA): TGCGCCAGCAGGAACAGGGAGACGGGAAATCAGCCCCAGCATTTT. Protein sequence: CASRNRETGNQPQHF. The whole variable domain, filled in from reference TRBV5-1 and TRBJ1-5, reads KAGVTQTPRYLIKTRGQQVTLSCSPISGHRSVSWYQQTPGQGLQFLFEYFSETQRNKGNFPGRFSGRQFSNSRSEMNVSTLELGDSALYLCASRNRETGNQPQHFGDGTRLSIL.

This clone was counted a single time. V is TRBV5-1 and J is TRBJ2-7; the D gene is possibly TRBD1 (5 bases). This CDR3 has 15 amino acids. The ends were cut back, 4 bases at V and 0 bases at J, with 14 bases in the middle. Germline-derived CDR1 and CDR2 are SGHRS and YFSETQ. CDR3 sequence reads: CASSQGPASSYEQYF. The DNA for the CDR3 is TGCGCCAGCAGCCAGGGCCCAGCCAGCTCCTACGAGCAGTACTTC.

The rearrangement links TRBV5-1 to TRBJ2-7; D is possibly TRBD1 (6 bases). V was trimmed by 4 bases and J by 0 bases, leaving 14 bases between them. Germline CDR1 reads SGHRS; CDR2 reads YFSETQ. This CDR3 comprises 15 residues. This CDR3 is CASSRGTPSSYEQYF. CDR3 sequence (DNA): TGCGCCAGCAGCAGGGGGACACCGAGCTCCTACGAGCAGTACTTC. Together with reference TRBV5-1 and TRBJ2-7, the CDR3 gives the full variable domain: KAGVTQTPRYLIKTRGQQVTLSCSPISGHRSVSWYQQTPGQGLQFLFEYFSETQRNKGNFPGRFSGRQFSNSRSEMNVSTLELGDSALYLCASSRGTPSSYEQYFGPGTRLTVT.

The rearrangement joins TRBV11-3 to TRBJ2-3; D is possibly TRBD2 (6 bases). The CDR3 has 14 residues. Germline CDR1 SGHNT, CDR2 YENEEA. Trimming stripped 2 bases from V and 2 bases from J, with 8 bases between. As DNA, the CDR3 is TGTGCCAGCAGCTTACGCGGGACCACAGATACGCAGTATTTT. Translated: CASSLRGTTDTQYF.

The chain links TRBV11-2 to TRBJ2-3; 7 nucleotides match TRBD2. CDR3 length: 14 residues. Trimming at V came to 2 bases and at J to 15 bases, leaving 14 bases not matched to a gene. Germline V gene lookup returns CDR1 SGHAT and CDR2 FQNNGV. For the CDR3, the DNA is TGTGCCAGCAGCTTAAAAGCGGGGTTATCAGCGGGATATTTT. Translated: CASSLKAGLSAGYF.

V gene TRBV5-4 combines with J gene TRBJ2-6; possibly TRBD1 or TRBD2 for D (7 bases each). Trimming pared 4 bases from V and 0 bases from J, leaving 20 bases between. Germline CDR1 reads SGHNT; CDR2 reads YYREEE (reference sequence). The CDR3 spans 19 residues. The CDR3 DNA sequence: TGTGCCAGCAGCCCTGGGGGGGGACAGTCACTCTCTGGGGCCAACGTCCTGACTTTC. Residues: CASSPGGGQSLSGANVLTF.

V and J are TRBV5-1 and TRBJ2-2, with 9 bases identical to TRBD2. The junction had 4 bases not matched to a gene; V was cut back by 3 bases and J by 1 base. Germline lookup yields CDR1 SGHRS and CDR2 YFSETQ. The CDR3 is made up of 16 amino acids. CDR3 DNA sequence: TGCGCCAGCAGCTCTAGCGGGGTCGGGAACACCGGGGAGCTGTTTTTT. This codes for CASSSSGVGNTGELFF.

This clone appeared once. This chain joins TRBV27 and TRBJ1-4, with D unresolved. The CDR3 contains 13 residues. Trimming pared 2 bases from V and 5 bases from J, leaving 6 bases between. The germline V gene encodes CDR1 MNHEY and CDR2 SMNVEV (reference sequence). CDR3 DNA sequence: TGTGCCAGCAGTTTAATGACCAATGAAAAACTGTTTTTT. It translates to CASSLMTNEKLFF.

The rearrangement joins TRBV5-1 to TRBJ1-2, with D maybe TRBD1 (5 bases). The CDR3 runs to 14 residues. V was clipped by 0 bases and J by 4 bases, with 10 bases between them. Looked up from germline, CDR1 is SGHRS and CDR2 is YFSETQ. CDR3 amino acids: CASSLAPGGYGYTF. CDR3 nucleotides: TGCGCCAGCAGCTTGGCCCCGGGGGGCTATGGCTACACCTTC.

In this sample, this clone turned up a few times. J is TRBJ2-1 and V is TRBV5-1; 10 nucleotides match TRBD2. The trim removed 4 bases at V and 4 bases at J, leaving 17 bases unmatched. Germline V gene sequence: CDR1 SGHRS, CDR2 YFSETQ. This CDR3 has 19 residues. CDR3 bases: TGCGCCAGCAGCGCGGAGGGTAGCGGGAGGCAAGGGCAATACAATGAGCAGTTCTTC. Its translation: CASSAEGSGRQGQYNEQFF. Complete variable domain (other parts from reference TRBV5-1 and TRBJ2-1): KAGVTQTPRYLIKTRGQQVTLSCSPISGHRSVSWYQQTPGQGLQFLFEYFSETQRNKGNFPGRFSGRQFSNSRSEMNVSTLELGDSALYLCASSAEGSGRQGQYNEQFFGPGTRLTVL.

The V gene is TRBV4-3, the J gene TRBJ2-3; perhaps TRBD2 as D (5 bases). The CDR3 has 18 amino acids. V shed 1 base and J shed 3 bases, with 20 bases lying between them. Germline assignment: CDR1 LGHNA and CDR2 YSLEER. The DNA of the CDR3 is TGCGCCAGCAGCCAAGGTTTGGCTAGCCTTCGGGGAACAGATACGCAGTATTTT. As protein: CASSQGLASLRGTDTQYF.

CDR3 loop: CASSQEDGSPEAFF. In nucleotides, the CDR3 is TGTGCCAGCAGCCAAGAGGACGGGTCCCCTGAAGCTTTCTTT. The chain recombines TRBV4-2 with TRBJ1-1; unclear D gene. This CDR3 is built from 14 residues. V lost 0 bases and J lost 6, with 11 bases in between. CDR1 is LGHNA and CDR2 is YNFKEQ in the germline V gene.

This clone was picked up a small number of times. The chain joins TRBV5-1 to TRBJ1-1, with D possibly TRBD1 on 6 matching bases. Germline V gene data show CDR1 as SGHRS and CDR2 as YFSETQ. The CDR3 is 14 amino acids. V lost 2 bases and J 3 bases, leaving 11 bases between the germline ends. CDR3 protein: CASSFGTSDTEAFF. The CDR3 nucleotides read TGCGCCAGCAGCTTCGGGACAAGCGACACTGAAGCTTTCTTT. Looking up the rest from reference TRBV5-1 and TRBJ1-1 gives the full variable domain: KAGVTQTPRYLIKTRGQQVTLSCSPISGHRSVSWYQQTPGQGLQFLFEYFSETQRNKGNFPGRFSGRQFSNSRSEMNVSTLELGDSALYLCASSFGTSDTEAFFGQGTRLTVV.

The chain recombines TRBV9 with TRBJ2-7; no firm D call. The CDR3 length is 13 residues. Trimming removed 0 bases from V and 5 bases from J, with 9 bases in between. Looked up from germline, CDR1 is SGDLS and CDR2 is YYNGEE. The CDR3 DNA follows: TGTGCCAGCAGCGTAGCTCCTAGGGACGAGCAGTACTTC. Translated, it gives CASSVAPRDEQYF.

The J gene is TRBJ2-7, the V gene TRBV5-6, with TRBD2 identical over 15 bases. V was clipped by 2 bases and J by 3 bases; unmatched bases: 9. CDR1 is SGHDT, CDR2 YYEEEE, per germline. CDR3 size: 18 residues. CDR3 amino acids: CASSFSGLAGGRIYEQYF. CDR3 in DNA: TGTGCCAGCAGCTTCTCTGGACTAGCGGGAGGGCGGATCTACGAGCAGTACTTC.